These 32 T cell receptor beta chains were sequenced from one sample in a study of T cells after yellow fever vaccination. TCRdb reanalysed the 5' RACE reads using MiXCR and keeps one entry per CDR3 protein. The sample carries 400,000 to 450,000 distinct CDR3 sequences, under 20% recorded once. Material: PBMCs, obtained before the yellow fever booster vaccination. The receptors here all came from a man younger than 30 who received the YFV17D yellow fever vaccine.

This clonotype was counted at least ten times. J is TRBJ2-1 and V is TRBV7-2; D is ambiguous. Germline CDR1 SGHTA, CDR2 FQGNSA. The V gene lost 4 bases and the J gene lost 10 bases, with 2 bases spanning the gap. The CDR3 has 9 amino acids. The CDR3 DNA is TGTGCCAGCAGCTACGAGCAGTTCTTC. Protein: CASSYEQFF. Full variable domain (rest looked up from reference TRBV7-2 and TRBJ2-1): GAGVSQSPSNKVTEKGKDVELRCDPISGHTALYWYRQSLGQGLEFLIYFQGNSAPDKSGLPSDRFSAERTGGSVSTLTIQRTQQEDSAVYLCASSYEQFFGPGTRLTVL.

This sequence joins TRBV7-8 and TRBJ2-1; possibly TRBD1 for D (6 bases). Per the germline V gene, CDR1 is SGHVS and CDR2 is FQNEAQ. The CDR3 is made up of 14 amino acids. Trimming removed 2 bases at V and 5 bases at J, with 10 bases between. The CDR3 DNA is TGTGCCAGCAGCTTATGGGGACAAGACAATGAGCAGTTCTTC. Translation: CASSLWGQDNEQFF. Variable domain in full (rest from reference TRBV7-8 and TRBJ2-1): GAGVSQSPRYKVAKRGQDVALRCDPISGHVSLFWYQQALGQGPEFLTYFQNEAQLDKSGLPSDRFFAERPEGSVSTLKIQRTQQEDSAVYLCASSLWGQDNEQFFGPGTRLTVL.

This clonotype occurred a few times. The J gene is TRBJ1-6, the V gene TRBV7-2; D remains unclear. The germline gives CDR1 SGHTA, CDR2 FQGNSA. The CDR3 contains 16 residues. V lost 5 bases to trimming and J lost 5 bases, with 16 bases between them. The CDR3 reads CASSRGGAQDNSPLHF. The CDR3 DNA is TGTGCCAGCAGCCGAGGAGGCGCTCAGGATAATTCACCCCTCCACTTT. Together with reference TRBV7-2 and TRBJ1-6, the CDR3 gives the full variable domain: GAGVSQSPSNKVTEKGKDVELRCDPISGHTALYWYRQSLGQGLEFLIYFQGNSAPDKSGLPSDRFSAERTGGSVSTLTIQRTQQEDSAVYLCASSRGGAQDNSPLHFGNGTRLTVT.

There are a few counts of this clonotype. The chain joins TRBV5-6 to TRBJ2-1, with D hard to call. The ends were cut back, 4 bases at V and 7 bases at J, with 9 bases in the middle. CDR1 and CDR2 (germline): SGHDT, YYEEEE. The CDR3 has 12 residues. CDR3 in DNA: TGTGCCAGCAGCCACCGGTGGAATGAGCAGTTCTTC. Translation gives CASSHRWNEQFF.

The rearrangement uses TRBV12-3 or TRBV12-4 and TRBJ2-3, with D perhaps TRBD2 (6 bases). V lost 7 bases to trimming and J lost 2 bases, with 13 bases between them. This CDR3 has 14 amino acids. CDR3: CASTAGRTTDTQYF. The CDR3 nucleotides are TGTGCCAGCACCGCGGGGCGGACCACAGATACGCAGTATTTT.

V is TRBV3-1 and J is TRBJ1-2; D possibly corresponds to TRBD1 (6 bases). CDR3 length equals 14 residues. CDR1 is LGHDT, CDR2 YNNKEL, per germline (reference sequence). The ends were cut back, 7 bases at V and 3 bases at J, with 15 bases in the middle. The DNA of the CDR3 is TGTGCCAGCACCAATCAGGGGTTTGACTATGGCTACACCTTC. It specifies CASTNQGFDYGYTF.

At least ten counts were recorded for this clonotype. The gene calls are TRBV28 and TRBJ1-5; the D is unclear. From germline, CDR1 is MDHEN and CDR2 SYDVKM. The CDR3 spans 14 residues. V lost 3 bases to trimming and J lost 4 bases, with 10 bases between them. This CDR3 is CASSLIAGNQPQHF. CDR3 DNA: TGTGCCAGCAGTTTGATCGCAGGTAATCAGCCCCAGCATTTT.

This clonotype has a handful of counts. This rearrangement joins TRBV4-3 to TRBJ2-5; no clear D gene. V was clipped by 1 base and J by 5 bases, with 17 bases between them. Germline V CDR1 and CDR2: LGHNA, YSLEER. The CDR3 covers 16 residues. The CDR3 sequence is CASSQGLTDSGETQYF. In DNA, the CDR3 is TGCGCCAGCAGCCAAGGGCTGACTGATTCCGGGGAGACCCAGTACTTC.

This rearrangement joins TRBV19 to TRBJ2-5; possible D gene TRBD2, 5 bases. The CDR3 covers 14 residues. The germline V and J ends were trimmed by 3 bases and 1 base, with 9 bases remaining between them. Germline V gives CDR1 LNHDA, CDR2 SQIVND (reference sequence). The CDR3 region has the DNA TGTGCCAGTAGTATCCCGGGGAGCCAAGAGACCCAGTACTTC. Protein sequence: CASSIPGSQETQYF.

CDR3 sequence reads: CSANPSGGPDTQYF. The CDR3 DNA reads as TGCAGTGCAAACCCTAGCGGGGGGCCAGATACGCAGTATTTT. V is TRBV20-1 and J is TRBJ2-3, with 11 bases matching TRBD2. The trim removed 6 bases at V and 4 bases at J, leaving 6 bases unmatched. Germline V lookup: CDR1 DFQATT, CDR2 SNEGSKA (reference sequence). The CDR3 sequence is 14 residues long.

The rearrangement uses TRBV10-3 and TRBJ2-7; D call uncertain. The CDR3 contains 13 residues. Germline V gene data show CDR1 as ENHRY and CDR2 as SYGVKD. Trimming stripped 10 bases from V and 1 base from J, with 14 bases between. CDR3 residues: CATISKASYEQYF. DNA for the CDR3: TGTGCCACCATATCGAAGGCTTCCTACGAGCAGTACTTC.

This rearrangement joins TRBV5-1 to TRBJ2-1; D is possibly TRBD1 or TRBD2 (5 bases each). The CDR3 sequence is 11 residues long. Germline V gene lookup returns CDR1 SGHRS and CDR2 YFSETQ. Trimming left V 3 bases short and J 10 bases short, with 8 bases between. This chain's CDR3 is CASSWDDEQFF. CDR3 in DNA: TGCGCCAGCAGCTGGGACGACGAGCAGTTCTTC. Looking up the rest from reference TRBV5-1 and TRBJ2-1 gives the full variable domain: KAGVTQTPRYLIKTRGQQVTLSCSPISGHRSVSWYQQTPGQGLQFLFEYFSETQRNKGNFPGRFSGRQFSNSRSEMNVSTLELGDSALYLCASSWDDEQFFGPGTRLTVL.

A few counts support this clonotype. The chain employs TRBV6-2 or TRBV6-3 and TRBJ2-7, with a tentative D call TRBD1 (6 bases). V lost 5 bases and J 5 bases, leaving 16 bases between the germline ends. This CDR3 region has 14 residues. CDR1 is MNHEY and CDR2 is SVGEGT in the germline V gene. CDR3 in DNA: TGTGCCAGCAGTCCGGGACACTCAGCTGACGAGCAGTACTTC. This gives the protein CASSPGHSADEQYF.

The rearrangement uses TRBV7-2 and TRBJ2-1; D is uncertain. CDR1 is SGHTA, CDR2 FQGNSA, per germline. Trimming cost V 5 bases and J 5 bases, with 13 bases left between them. The CDR3 sequence is 14 residues long. The CDR3 sequence is CASSPNYFNNEQFF. The CDR3 coding sequence is TGTGCCAGCAGCCCCAACTACTTTAACAATGAGCAGTTCTTC.

V gene TRBV13 combines with J gene TRBJ2-7, with D perhaps given as TRBD1 or TRBD2 (6 bases each). The V and J ends lost 2 bases and 3 bases respectively, with 11 bases between them. This CDR3 spans 14 amino acids. Looked up from germline, CDR1 is PRHDT and CDR2 is FYEKMQ (reference sequence). The DNA of the CDR3 is TGTGCCAGCAGCTTATATGGGGGGCGCTACGAGCAGTACTTC. The encoded protein is CASSLYGGRYEQYF.

This clonotype has more than one count but fewer than ten. This chain uses TRBV6-1 with TRBJ2-3; D unresolved. V shed 4 bases and J shed 5 bases, with 7 bases lying between them. The CDR3 has 12 residues. CDR1 is MNHNS, CDR2 SASEGT, per germline. The DNA of the CDR3 is TGTGCCAGCAGTGCGTATGAAGATACGCAGTATTTT. Residues: CASSAYEDTQYF.

The CDR3 DNA is TGTGCCATCAGTGAGGGACTGGCGCAGTACGTC. Protein: CAISEGLAQYV. The V and J genes are TRBV10-3 and TRBJ2-7; a possible D gene is TRBD2 (5 bases). Germline assignment: CDR1 ENHRY and CDR2 SYGVKD. Trimming took off 2 bases at V and 9 bases at J, with 8 bases between the two ends. The CDR3 contains 11 residues.

The chain combines TRBV5-1 with TRBJ2-1, with 10 nucleotides matching TRBD2. CDR1 is SGHRS and CDR2 is YFSETQ in the germline V gene. CDR3 length equals 15 residues. V was pared by 6 bases and J by 1 base, with 4 bases of the junction left unmatched. The CDR3 protein is CASTSGGGSYNEQFF. The CDR3 region has the DNA TGCGCCAGCACCAGCGGGGGGGGGTCCTACAATGAGCAGTTCTTC.

The rearrangement links TRBV4-3 to TRBJ2-3; 7 nucleotides align to TRBD1. Germline values: CDR1 LGHNA, CDR2 YSLEER. The CDR3 covers 19 residues. V dropped 0 bases and J dropped 4; count of bases not matched to a gene: 16. The CDR3 sequence: CASSQDTARKGRGSDTQYF. CDR3 coding DNA: TGCGCCAGCAGCCAAGATACCGCCAGGAAGGGCAGGGGGTCAGATACGCAGTATTTT.

This clonotype was observed a few times. CDR3 sequence (DNA): TGCGCCAGCAGCATACTAGGACAGGGAGGGAACACTGAAGCTTTCTTT. This gives the protein CASSILGQGGNTEAFF. V and J are TRBV5-1 and TRBJ1-1; TRBD1 matches at 8 bases. The CDR3 spans 16 residues. V trimming: 4 bases; J trimming: 1 base; junction bases outside the gene matches: 9. CDR1 and CDR2 (germline): SGHRS, YFSETQ.

The chain uses TRBV6-5 and TRBJ2-3; 8 bases match TRBD2. Germline CDR1 reads MNHEY; CDR2 reads SVGAGI. The trim removed 1 base at V and 10 bases at J, leaving 13 bases unmatched. This CDR3 has 16 residues. CDR3 bases: TGTGCCAGCAGTTACTATTCTAGCGGGCTCATAGGGGCGCAGTATTTT. Translation: CASSYYSSGLIGAQYF.

This clonotype has just a few counts. This chain uses TRBV4-3 with TRBJ2-7, with 9 bases lining up with TRBD1. Germline CDR1 and CDR2: LGHNA and YSLEER. The length of the CDR3 is 16 residues. The V and J ends lost 4 bases and 3 bases, in that order; junction bases with no gene match: 10. The CDR3 is CASSREPGQGIYEQYF. CDR3 sequence (DNA): TGCGCCAGCAGCCGGGAACCGGGACAGGGAATCTACGAGCAGTACTTC.

This clonotype was observed a few times. The genes are TRBV11-2 and TRBJ2-1; TRBD2 matches 10 bases. This CDR3 contains 15 residues. Trimming took 4 bases from V and 4 from J; bases not matched to a gene: 4. Germline CDR1 reads SGHAT; CDR2 reads FQNNGV. CDR3 residues: CASSSTSGRYNEQFF. The DNA for the CDR3 is TGTGCCAGCAGCTCGACTAGCGGGCGTTACAATGAGCAGTTCTTC.

This chain connects TRBV11-2 to TRBJ1-2, with D uncertain. Trimming left V 4 bases short and J 6 bases short, with 12 bases between. The CDR3 length is 13 residues. Germline-derived CDR1 and CDR2 are SGHAT and FQNNGV. This chain's CDR3 is CASSSQTRDGYTF. The CDR3 DNA is TGTGCCAGCAGCTCCCAAACCCGGGATGGCTACACCTTC.

The J gene is TRBJ1-2, the V gene TRBV29-1; D is possibly TRBD1 (6 bases). CDR1 SQVTM and CDR2 ANQGSEA come from the germline V gene. This CDR3 spans 12 amino acids. V dropped 7 bases and J dropped 4 bases, with 13 bases sitting between them. The CDR3 sequence: CSAGQFGYGYTF. The CDR3 region has the DNA TGCAGCGCTGGACAGTTTGGCTATGGCTACACCTTC.

The chain couples TRBV12-3 or TRBV12-4 to TRBJ2-5; the match to TRBD2 covers 9 bases. After removal of 3 bases from V and 2 bases from J, the junction contained 4 bases not matched to a gene. The CDR3 contains 15 residues. DNA for the CDR3: TGTGCCAGCAGTTTCGACCTAGCGGGACAAGAGACCCAGTACTTC. It yields the protein CASSFDLAGQETQYF.

This clonotype was counted between two and nine times. This chain connects TRBV27 to TRBJ2-3; 10 nucleotides align to TRBD1. This CDR3 is built from 15 residues. Per germline, CDR1 MNHEY and CDR2 SMNVEV (reference sequence). With 10 bases clipped from V and 2 bases from J, the junction kept 9 bases outside the gene matches. This chain's CDR3 is CATSSTGGPTDTQYF. CDR3 in DNA: TGTGCCACCTCCTCGACAGGGGGCCCCACAGATACGCAGTATTTT.

The rearrangement links TRBV7-2 to TRBJ1-5, with D unresolved. The CDR3 is 16 amino acids. Trimming removed 1 base at V and 3 bases at J, with 13 bases between. CDR1 and CDR2 (germline): SGHTA, FQGNSA. CDR3 bases: TGTGCCAGCAGCTTAGGGCGGACGGCCTACAATCAGCCCCAGCATTTT. Translated, it gives CASSLGRTAYNQPQHF.

The chain uses TRBV10-3 and TRBJ2-2; D possibly corresponds to TRBD2 (5 bases). The CDR3 is 11 residues long. Looked up from germline, CDR1 is ENHRY and CDR2 is SYGVKD. V shed 10 bases and J shed 3 bases, with 6 bases lying between them. This CDR3 is CATADTGELFF. CDR3 DNA: TGTGCCACAGCGGACACCGGGGAGCTGTTTTTT.

This clonotype was detected only a few times. The chain links TRBV15 to TRBJ1-1; 11 bases match TRBD1. Germline V CDR1 and CDR2: LNHNV, YYDKDF (reference sequence). The CDR3 spans 14 residues. V trimming: 5 bases; J trimming: 4 bases; junction bases outside the gene matches: 3. The DNA of the CDR3 is TGTGCCACCAGCGCCGGGACAGGGGGCACTGAAGCTTTCTTT. It encodes CATSAGTGGTEAFF.

This clonotype has more than one count but fewer than ten. This rearrangement joins TRBV20-1 to TRBJ1-2, with D perhaps matching TRBD1 (5 bases). The CDR3 is made up of 11 amino acids. Germline assignment: CDR1 DFQATT and CDR2 SNEGSKA (reference sequence). Trimming removed 5 bases at V and 5 bases at J, with 9 bases between. The CDR3 is CSAGALYGYTF. CDR3 coding DNA: TGCAGTGCTGGGGCCCTTTATGGCTACACCTTC.

This clonotype was recorded a few times. The chain joins TRBV12-3 or TRBV12-4 to TRBJ1-6; 7 bases agree with TRBD1. This CDR3 is built from 15 residues. V gave up 5 bases and J gave up 5 bases; unmatched junction bases: 6. The CDR3, as DNA: TGTGCCAGCAGTCCCTGGACAGGAAATAATTCACCCCTCCACTTT. Its protein product is CASSPWTGNNSPLHF.